These 13 T cell receptor beta chains were sequenced from one sample in a study of cytomegalovirus exposure and HLA in healthy donors. Vbeta (60) and Jbeta (13) primers were used in the PCR. The assay was immunoSEQ multiplex PCR, and TCRdb's table has in-frame clones only and misses some. The sample table includes roughly 100,000 clones. Sequencing was performed on PBMCs. The receptors originated from a man between 40 and 49 years old in good health and CMV-seronegative.

The chain recombines TRBV2 with TRBJ2-5, with 8 bases fitting TRBD1. CDR3 length: 15 residues. Germline CDR1 is SNHLY and CDR2 is FYNNEI. V shed 7 bases and J 4 bases; nucleotides not matched to a gene: 11. CDR3 region: CASILRRQGRETQYF. For the CDR3, the DNA is TGTGCCAGCATCCTAAGGCGACAGGGGAGAGAGACCCAGTACTTC.

This chain links TRBV19 with TRBJ2-1, with 16 bases matching TRBD2. This CDR3 has 19 amino acids. Trimming at V came to 4 bases and at J to 5 bases, leaving 11 bases not matched to a gene. CDR1 is LNHDA and CDR2 is SQIVND in the germline V gene (reference sequence). The CDR3 loop is CASSNLPGLAGGKNNEQFF. As DNA, the CDR3 is TGTGCCAGTAGTAACCTACCGGGACTAGCGGGGGGGAAGAACAATGAGCAGTTCTTC.

The rearrangement joins TRBV14 to TRBJ2-5, with 10 bases fitting TRBD1. The CDR3 is 15 residues long. Germline loops: CDR1 SGHDN, CDR2 FVKESK. The V and J ends lost 6 bases and 5 bases, in that order; junction bases with no gene match: 9. CDR3 amino acids: CASSDRGLSSETQYF. CDR3 DNA: TGTGCCAGCAGTGACAGGGGGCTGTCTTCGGAGACCCAGTACTTC.

V is TRBV5-4 and J is TRBJ2-7, with 11 bases matching TRBD2. The CDR3 is made up of 16 amino acids. Germline CDR1 reads SGHNT; CDR2 reads YYREEE (reference sequence). Unmatched junction bases numbered 9, after V lost 4 bases and J lost 3 bases. The CDR3 region is CASSPRGSGGVYEQYF. The CDR3 DNA reads TGTGCCAGCAGCCCCCGGGGTAGCGGGGGGGTCTACGAGCAGTACTTC.

This chain joins TRBV7-2 and TRBJ2-3, with TRBD1 matching over 9 bases. Trimming at V came to 5 bases and at J to 3 bases, leaving 12 bases not matched to a gene. CDR1 and CDR2 (germline): SGHTA, FQGNSA. This CDR3 contains 17 residues. CDR3 nucleotides: TGTGCCAGCAGCCGTCGGACAGGGGAGTTATGGACAGATACGCAGTATTTT. This translates into CASSRRTGELWTDTQYF.

The chain uses TRBV7-7 and TRBJ2-3; 7 bases line up with TRBD1. V gave up 5 bases and J gave up 4 bases; unmatched junction bases: 6. Germline CDR1 SSHAT, CDR2 FNYEAQ (reference sequence). This CDR3 comprises 14 residues. CDR3 DNA: TGTGCCAGCAGCGACAGACAGGGAGCAGATACGCAGTATTTT. Its protein is CASSDRQGADTQYF.

The rearrangement links TRBV6-6 to TRBJ2-1; 8 bases match TRBD2. J gave up 7 bases and V 0 bases, and 8 bases lay outside the gene matches. CDR1 and CDR2 from the germline V gene are MNHNY and SVGAGI (reference sequence). The CDR3 is 16 residues long. CDR3 in DNA: TGTGCCAGCAGTTACTCGCGTAGCGGGGTTGGTAATGAGCAGTTCTTC. It encodes CASSYSRSGVGNEQFF.

This chain links TRBV4-1 with TRBJ2-1, with 7 bases fitting TRBD2. V shed 4 bases, J shed 8 bases, and the junction held 14 bases outside the gene matches. The CDR3 sequence is 16 residues long. The V gene's germline CDR1 is MGHRA and CDR2 YSYEKL. CDR3 region: CASSRSGLVNAHEQFF. The CDR3, as DNA: TGCGCCAGCAGCCGCTCAGGACTAGTCAACGCTCATGAGCAGTTCTTC.

The gene calls are TRBV30 and TRBJ1-2; D possibly corresponds to TRBD1 (6 bases). This CDR3 is built from 15 residues. Germline-derived CDR1 and CDR2 are GTSNPN and SVGIG (reference sequence). V lost 0 bases and J 3 bases, leaving 14 bases between the germline ends. The CDR3 DNA reads TGTGCCTGGAGTGTACCAGGGGAAGTGGACTATGGCTACACCTTC. Its protein product is CAWSVPGEVDYGYTF.

V gene TRBV7-9 combines with J gene TRBJ2-1; TRBD2 is a possible D gene (6 bases). Germline V gene data show CDR1 as SEHNR and CDR2 as FQNEAQ (reference sequence). The CDR3 extends over 13 amino acids. Trimming took 5 bases from V and 10 from J, leaving 15 bases between them. Here the CDR3 reads CASSRGSLREQFF. As DNA, the CDR3 is TGTGCCAGCAGCCGGGGGAGCTTGAGAGAGCAGTTCTTC.

The chain couples TRBV7-6 to TRBJ1-1; no definite D call. There are 13 residues in the CDR3. V lost 5 bases, J lost 1 base, and 8 bases lay in between. CDR1 is SGHVS, CDR2 FNYEAQ, per germline. Written as DNA, the CDR3 is TGTGCCAGCAGCAAACAGCAGAACACTGAAGCTTTCTTT. As protein: CASSKQQNTEAFF.

This rearrangement joins TRBV5-4 to TRBJ2-3; 16 positions match TRBD2. The V gene end was trimmed by 5 bases and the J gene end by 0 bases; junction bases not matched to a gene: 12. This CDR3 is 20 amino acids long. The germline V gene encodes CDR1 SGHNT and CDR2 YYREEE (reference sequence). The chain's CDR3 is CASSLPGLAGGIMSTDTQYF. In nucleotides, the CDR3 is TGTGCCAGCAGTCTTCCGGGACTAGCGGGAGGGATTATGAGCACAGATACGCAGTATTTT.

The chain has TRBV18 and TRBJ2-7; D might be TRBD2 (5 bases). Germline V gives CDR1 KGHSH, CDR2 LQKENI. The V end lost 6 bases, the J end lost 0 bases, and 12 bases lay between the germline ends. The CDR3 covers 14 residues. Here the CDR3 reads CASSLTKPSYEQYF. CDR3 DNA sequence: TGTGCCAGCTCCCTGACTAAGCCCTCCTACGAGCAGTACTTC.